The 5 T cell receptor beta chains listed next were all sequenced from one sample in a study of response to subunit inactivated influenza vaccine. Each CDR3 protein gets one entry after TCRdb re-called the RT-PCR reads with MiXCR. This table holds roughly 570,000 distinct CDR3 sequences, about an eighth found once. The sample here was PBMCs from blood, taken around seven weeks after vaccination. These receptors all come from a man aged 45-60 years who received an inactivated influenza vaccine.

V is TRBV20-1 and J is TRBJ2-5; TRBD2 aligns across 10 bases. Germline V lookup: CDR1 DFQATT, CDR2 SNEGSKA (reference sequence). V was pared by 1 base and J by 1 base, with 9 bases of the junction left unmatched. This CDR3 has 17 residues. CDR3 sequence reads: CSARGSLAGDFQETQYF. The CDR3 DNA is TGCAGTGCTAGAGGTTCCCTAGCGGGGGATTTCCAAGAGACCCAGTACTTC.

Note on this clonotype: A junction boundary mismatches the germline segment, possibly from a read error. The chain uses TRBV14 and TRBJ2-5; D remains unclear. Germline V gene data show CDR1 as SGHDN and CDR2 as FVKESK. This CDR3 has 14 amino acids. CDR3 in amino acids: CGSSQDSQQETQYF. DNA of the CDR3: TGTGGCAGCAGCCAAGATTCTCAGCAGGAGACCCAGTACTTC. Filled out from reference TRBV14 and TRBJ2-5, the complete variable domain reads EAGVTQFPSHSVIEKGQTVTLRCDPISGHDNLYWYRRVMGKEIKFLLHFVKESKQDESGMPNNRFLAERTGGTYSTLKVQPAELEDSGVYFCGSSQDSQQETQYFGPGTRLLVL.

The V gene is TRBV7-6, the J gene TRBJ1-1; maybe TRBD1 (6 bases). Trimming took off 0 bases at V and 7 bases at J, with 15 bases between the two ends. Germline-derived CDR1 and CDR2 are SGHVS and FNYEAQ. This CDR3 has 15 amino acids. CDR3 DNA sequence: TGTGCCAGCAGCTTAGCGAACGGGGGGCTTGGTGAAGCTTTCTTT. Residues: CASSLANGGLGEAFF.

The chain joins TRBV10-3 to TRBJ2-7; 8 bases match TRBD1. Germline V gives CDR1 ENHRY, CDR2 SYGVKD. CDR3 length equals 13 residues. V dropped 5 bases and J dropped 6; count of bases not matched to a gene: 6. The CDR3 nucleotides read TGTGCCATCAGTTGGACAGGGAACGGCGAGCAGTACTTC. It specifies CAISWTGNGEQYF.

The chain recombines TRBV11-1 with TRBJ2-1; 8 positions match TRBD2. The V gene's germline CDR1 is SGHAT and CDR2 FQDESV (reference sequence). V lost 0 bases, J lost 2 bases, and 9 bases stayed unmatched. The CDR3 consists of 18 residues. In DNA form, the CDR3 reads TGTGCCAGCAGCTTAGCTTTTGTACTAGCGGATGCCTACAATGAGCAGTTCTTC. This sequence encodes CASSLAFVLADAYNEQFF.